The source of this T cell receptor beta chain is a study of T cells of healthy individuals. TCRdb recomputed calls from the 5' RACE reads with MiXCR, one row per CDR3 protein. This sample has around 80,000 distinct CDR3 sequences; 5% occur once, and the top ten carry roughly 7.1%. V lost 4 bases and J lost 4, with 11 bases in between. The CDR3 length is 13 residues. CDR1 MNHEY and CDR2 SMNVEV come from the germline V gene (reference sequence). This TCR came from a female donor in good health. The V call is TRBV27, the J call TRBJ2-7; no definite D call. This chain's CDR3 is CASSSRPPYEQYF. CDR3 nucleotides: TGTGCCAGCAGTTCCCGTCCCCCTTACGAGCAGTACTTC.